The present entry profiles one T cell receptor (beta chain) with its context. What it recognizes is unknown. The CDR3 length is 15 residues. Germline CDR1 is SEHNR and CDR2 is FQNEAQ (reference sequence). V lost 5 bases and J 0 bases, leaving 11 bases between the germline ends. Profiled with immunoSEQ multiplex PCR; TCRdb holds only in-frame clones, not every one. The sample carries around 99,000 clones, around 90% recorded once. The sample comes from a study of OX40 agonist ivuxolimab in advanced cancers. Findings of the study overall: Both CD4+ and CD8+ T cell populations in blood had undergone clonal expansion by week 6 at 0.1 to 3.0 mg/kg. Among some nonresponders, normalized T-cell clonal expansion was also low.

The clonotype was recovered from an adult with an advanced solid tumor such as melanoma, head and neck, liver or kidney cancer. The sequenced sample was CD4+ or CD8+ T cells sorted from blood, obtained in a trial of the OX40 agonist ivuxolimab. This chain uses TRBV7-9 with TRBJ2-1, with D possibly matching TRBD1 (6 bases). In nucleotides, the CDR3 is TGTGCCAGCAGCCCTCAGGGGAGCTCCTACAATGAGCAGTTCTTC. It yields the protein CASSPQGSSYNEQFF. Full variable domain (remainder filled in from reference TRBV7-9 and TRBJ2-1): DTGVSQNPRHKITKRGQNVTFRCDPISEHNRLYWYRQTLGQGPEFLTYFQNEAQLEKSRLLSDRFSAERPKGSFSTLEIQRTEQGDSAMYLCASSPQGSSYNEQFFGPGTRLTVL.